The 32 T cell receptor beta chains below were found in one sample sequenced in a study of T cell responses to AZD1222 COVID-19 vaccine. TCRdb keeps only in-frame clones here, not all; method: immunoSEQ multiplex PCR. The table has 95,000 to 100,000 clones, just over 90% seen once; the top ten hold about 13%. The sample consisted of peripheral blood, taken on day 0 of AZD1222 vaccination. The receptor source for this set is an adult in good health.

The chain has TRBV9 and TRBJ1-3; 7 nucleotides agree with TRBD1. Trimming removed 4 bases from V and 7 bases from J; junction bases left unmatched: 11. The CDR3 has 15 residues. The germline V gene has CDR1 SGDLS and CDR2 YYNGEE. The CDR3 loop reads CASSPRTGPRNTIYF. Written as DNA, the CDR3 is TGTGCCAGCAGCCCCCGGACAGGACCTAGGAACACCATATATTTT. Full variable domain (outside the CDR3, taken from reference TRBV9 and TRBJ1-3): DSGVTQTPKHLITATGQRVTLRCSPRSGDLSVYWYQQSLDQGLQFLIQYYNGEERAKGNILERFSAQQFPDLHSELNLSSLELGDSALYFCASSPRTGPRNTIYFGEGSWLTVV.

Written as DNA, the CDR3 is TGTGCCAGCAGGACAGCGAACACCGGGGAGCTGTTTTTT. It is translated as CASRTANTGELFF. This chain connects TRBV5-4 to TRBJ2-2; D may be TRBD1 (5 bases). The CDR3 runs 13 residues. Trimming left V 5 bases short and J 0 bases short, with 5 bases between. The V gene's germline CDR1 is SGHNT and CDR2 YYREEE (reference sequence). Full variable domain (outside the CDR3, taken from reference TRBV5-4 and TRBJ2-2): ETGVTQSPTHLIKTRGQQVTLRCSSQSGHNTVSWYQQALGQGPQFIFQYYREEENGRGNFPPRFSGLQFPNYSSELNVNALELDDSALYLCASRTANTGELFFGEGSRLTVL.

The chain links TRBV12-3 or TRBV12-4 to TRBJ1-3; D might be TRBD1 (5 bases). Trimming took off 10 bases at V and 3 bases at J, with 10 bases between the two ends. The CDR3 has 12 amino acids. The CDR3 is CAMARVGNTIYF. CDR3 in DNA: TGTGCCATGGCCAGGGTTGGAAACACCATATATTTT.

The V and J genes are TRBV28 and TRBJ1-1; TRBD1 agrees at 8 bases. From germline, CDR1 is MDHEN and CDR2 SYDVKM. The J segment lost 0 bases and the V segment lost 6 bases, leaving 6 bases of the junction unmatched. The CDR3 has 15 amino acids. DNA for the CDR3: TGTGCCAGCAGAGACGGACAGGGATTGAACACTGAAGCTTTCTTT. Its protein product is CASRDGQGLNTEAFF.

The chain couples TRBV29-1 to TRBJ1-4; 8 bases line up with TRBD1. The CDR3 totals 15 residues. The germline gives CDR1 SQVTM, CDR2 ANQGSEA. The trim removed 6 bases at V and 1 base at J, leaving 7 bases unmatched. The CDR3 bases are TGCAGCGTGGGGGACAGGCAACTAACTAATGAAAAACTGTTTTTT. Its translation: CSVGDRQLTNEKLFF.

This sequence joins TRBV4-1 and TRBJ1-3, with D unresolved. The CDR3 has 15 amino acids. Germline CDR1 and CDR2: MGHRA and YSYEKL. The V end lost 0 bases, the J end lost 4 bases, and 10 bases lay between the germline ends. The CDR3 DNA is TGCGCCAGCAGCCAAGATATGACATCGGGAAACACCATATATTTT. It codes for CASSQDMTSGNTIYF.

The CDR3, as DNA: TGTGCCAGCAGTGAAACCCCGAATCAGCCCCAGCATTTT. This sequence encodes CASSETPNQPQHF. The genes are TRBV6-1 and TRBJ1-5; D ambiguous. The CDR3 has 13 residues. Trimming removed 2 bases at V and 4 bases at J, with 6 bases between. The V gene's germline CDR1 is MNHNS and CDR2 SASEGT.

The genes are TRBV24-1 and TRBJ2-2, with TRBD2 matching 12 bases. In germline, CDR1 is KGHDR, CDR2 SFDVKD. This CDR3 has 17 amino acids. Losses at the gene ends were 5 bases for V and 4 bases for J; bases not matched to a gene: 7. CDR3 region: CATSVGGLAGTTGELFF. CDR3 nucleotides: TGTGCCACCAGTGTTGGTGGACTAGCGGGGACCACCGGGGAGCTGTTTTTT.

The genes are TRBV25-1 and TRBJ1-5, with 7 bases identical to TRBD1. The trim removed 4 bases at V and 4 bases at J, leaving 4 bases unmatched. The CDR3 covers 14 residues. Germline V gives CDR1 MGHDK, CDR2 SYGVNS. CDR3 amino acids: CASSGGGSNQPQHF. DNA of the CDR3: TGTGCCAGCAGTGGAGGGGGCAGTAATCAGCCCCAGCATTTT.

This clone has just one count. J is TRBJ2-7 and V is TRBV5-8; 8 positions match TRBD1. The CDR3 sequence is 15 residues long. Germline V lookup: CDR1 SGHTS, CDR2 YDEGEE. V trimming: 9 bases; J trimming: 6 bases; junction bases outside the gene matches: 17. This chain's CDR3 is CATPLLPGGAGEQYF. The CDR3 DNA reads as TGTGCCACCCCCTTGTTACCAGGGGGCGCGGGCGAGCAGTACTTC.

This chain connects TRBV5-1 to TRBJ1-3; TRBD1 is a possible D gene (6 bases). Germline lookup yields CDR1 SGHRS and CDR2 YFSETQ. The CDR3 contains 16 residues. V was pared by 0 bases and J by 6 bases, with 16 bases between. The CDR3 region is CASSLETGSAANTIYF. CDR3 sequence (DNA): TGCGCCAGCAGCTTGGAGACAGGCTCAGCAGCAAACACCATATATTTT.

The V and J genes are TRBV12-5 and TRBJ2-1; the match to TRBD1 covers 10 bases. Germline values: CDR1 LGHNT, CDR2 FRNRAP. Trimming at V came to 3 bases and at J to 6 bases, leaving 8 bases not matched to a gene. The CDR3 sequence is 16 residues long. The CDR3 loop reads CASGLVTGGGINEQFF. CDR3 DNA: TGTGCTAGTGGTTTAGTGACAGGGGGCGGAATCAATGAGCAGTTCTTC.

The V gene is TRBV27, the J gene TRBJ1-6, with unresolved D. The V end was cut by 2 bases, the J end by 7 bases, with 12 bases between. The CDR3 contains 15 residues. From germline, CDR1 is MNHEY and CDR2 SMNVEV (reference sequence). CDR3 region: CASSLGSSRNSPLHF. The DNA for the CDR3 is TGTGCCAGCAGTTTAGGCAGCTCCCGAAATTCACCCCTCCACTTT.

The V call is TRBV4-1, the J call TRBJ2-5, with TRBD1 matching over 7 bases. The germline gives CDR1 MGHRA, CDR2 YSYEKL. J was trimmed by 3 bases and V by 4 bases; bases with no gene match: 5. The CDR3 is 14 residues long. Here the CDR3 reads CASSRLDREETQYF. The CDR3 region has the DNA TGCGCCAGCAGCCGGCTAGACAGGGAAGAGACCCAGTACTTC.

The CDR3, as DNA: TGTGCCAGCAGCGCAGGACAGGGAAACACCATATATTTT. It codes for CASSAGQGNTIYF. V gene TRBV9 combines with J gene TRBJ1-3; maybe TRBD1 (6 bases). The CDR3 is 13 amino acids. Looked up from germline, CDR1 is SGDLS and CDR2 is YYNGEE. Trimming removed 3 bases from V and 4 bases from J, with 8 bases in between.

This chain connects TRBV18 to TRBJ1-2; TRBD1 might be the D (5 bases). V lost 3 bases and J 5 bases, leaving 13 bases between the germline ends. The CDR3 covers 14 residues. From germline, CDR1 is KGHSH and CDR2 LQKENI. CDR3 amino acids: CASSPSGGRYGYTF. CDR3 DNA: TGTGCCAGCTCACCCTCCGGGGGAAGGTATGGCTACACCTTC.

This clone was counted once. This chain's CDR3 is CASSLGGTSGTYNEQFF. In DNA, the CDR3 is TGCGCCAGCAGCTTGGGGGGGACTAGCGGTACCTACAATGAGCAGTTCTTC. The gene calls are TRBV5-1 and TRBJ2-1; TRBD2 matches at 11 bases. The CDR3 is 17 amino acids. V lost 0 bases to trimming and J lost 2 bases; unmatched junction nucleotides: 4. Germline assignment: CDR1 SGHRS and CDR2 YFSETQ.

The V call is TRBV6-6, the J call TRBJ2-7, with 10 positions matching TRBD1. Germline values: CDR1 MNHNY, CDR2 SVGAGI (reference sequence). The J segment lost 3 bases and the V segment lost 2 bases, leaving 7 bases of the junction unmatched. The CDR3 is 16 residues long. DNA for the CDR3: TGTGCCAGCAGTTACCACCGGGACAGGGGTAACTACGAGCAGTACTTC. This encodes CASSYHRDRGNYEQYF.

The genes are TRBV6-2 or TRBV6-3 and TRBJ1-5; TRBD1 might be the D (5 bases). The length of the CDR3 is 18 residues. Between the trimmed V and J ends, which lost 2 bases and 0 bases, there was a span of 17 bases. The V gene's germline CDR1 is MNHEY and CDR2 SVGEGT. The CDR3 region is CASSYGDLEGYSNQPQHF. Here the CDR3 DNA reads TGTGCCAGCAGTTACGGGGACCTTGAAGGCTATAGCAATCAGCCCCAGCATTTT.

The chain combines TRBV14 with TRBJ1-5; tentatively, D is TRBD1 (5 bases). The germline V and J ends were trimmed by 3 bases and 6 bases, with 15 bases remaining between them. Germline-derived CDR1 and CDR2 are SGHDN and FVKESK. CDR3 length: 15 amino acids. Here the CDR3 reads CASSHLGTGGQPQHF. CDR3 in DNA: TGTGCCAGCAGCCACTTAGGGACCGGAGGTCAGCCCCAGCATTTT.

The chain combines TRBV11-2 with TRBJ2-5; 8 bases match TRBD2. The V segment lost 5 bases and the J segment 2 bases; nucleotides outside the gene matches: 10. In germline, CDR1 is SGHAT, CDR2 FQNNGV. CDR3 length: 16 amino acids. The CDR3, as DNA: TGTGCCAGCAGCAAAGGCATACTAGCGGATCAAGAGACCCAGTACTTC. Its translation is CASSKGILADQETQYF.

The V gene is TRBV12-3 or TRBV12-4, the J gene TRBJ1-3, with D hard to call. V lost 6 bases and J 4 bases, leaving 7 bases between the germline ends. The CDR3 length is 12 residues. The CDR3 coding sequence is TGTGCCAGCAGCCAAGGGGGAAACACCATATATTTT. Translation: CASSQGGNTIYF.

The CDR3 DNA is TGTGCCAGCAGCCAAGGTGGTCCCGGGACAGGCGTCCAGGGTGAAAAACTGTTTTTT. It yields the protein CASSQGGPGTGVQGEKLFF. V usage is TRBV4-2 and J usage is TRBJ1-4, with 8 nucleotides matching TRBD1. The J segment lost 7 bases and the V segment lost 1 base, leaving 17 bases of the junction unmatched. The CDR3 is 19 amino acids. Germline-derived CDR1 and CDR2 are LGHNA and YNFKEQ.

Remarks on this clone: At one end, the junction sequence differs from germline, possibly due to a read error. This chain connects TRBV6-5 to TRBJ2-7, with TRBD2 matching 12 bases. The germline gives CDR1 MNHEY, CDR2 SVGAGI. The CDR3 length is 13 residues. CDR3 region: CAGRLAGAYEQYF. DNA for the CDR3: TGTGCCGGCAGACTAGCGGGGGCCTACGAGCAGTACTTC.

This chain connects TRBV3-1 (or the pseudogene TRBV3-2) to TRBJ2-2; 7 bases line up with TRBD2. Germline loops: CDR1 LGHDT, CDR2 YNNKEL (reference sequence). The CDR3 has 15 amino acids. V was pared by 4 bases and J by 6 bases, with 8 bases of the junction left unmatched. The DNA for the CDR3 is TGTGCCAGCAGCCGGGGAGCGGGAACGGCCGGGGAGCTGTTTTTT. Encoded protein: CASSRGAGTAGELFF.

The chain carries TRBV28 and TRBJ2-3; D remains ambiguous. Germline CDR1 is MDHEN and CDR2 is SYDVKM. The CDR3 extends over 13 amino acids. V lost 4 bases, J lost 0 bases, and 5 bases lay in between. CDR3 DNA: TGTGCCAGCAGTTCTACGAGCACAGATACGCAGTATTTT. Its protein is CASSSTSTDTQYF.

This chain joins TRBV14 and TRBJ1-4, with TRBD1 identical over 7 bases. Unmatched junction bases numbered 14, after V lost 5 bases and J lost 2 bases. CDR1 is SGHDN and CDR2 is FVKESK in the germline V gene. The CDR3 totals 18 residues. In DNA form, the CDR3 reads TGTGCCAGCAGCGCCCGACGTAAGGGGGCCCCGACTAATGAAAAACTGTTTTTT. It translates to CASSARRKGAPTNEKLFF.

This clone was seen once. The V call is TRBV7-9, the J call TRBJ2-2; a weak D match, TRBD2 (5 bases). Germline CDR1 is SEHNR and CDR2 is FQNEAQ (reference sequence). Trimming took 6 bases from V and 0 from J, leaving 14 bases between them. The CDR3 length is 16 residues. CDR3 protein: CASRDSQLPNTGELFF. Here the CDR3 DNA reads TGTGCCAGCAGGGACTCGCAGCTCCCGAACACCGGGGAGCTGTTTTTT.

The chain uses TRBV15 and TRBJ1-5, with 9 nucleotides matching TRBD1. The germline gives CDR1 LNHNV, CDR2 YYDKDF (reference sequence). The CDR3 contains 15 residues. V gave up 2 bases and J gave up 5 bases; unmatched junction bases: 4. DNA for the CDR3: TGTGCCACCAGCAGAAGGACAGGGGTGGATCAGCCCCAGCATTTT. It yields the protein CATSRRTGVDQPQHF.

A remark on this clone: The same CDR3 also results from other DNA sequences found in this sample. This chain links TRBV2 with TRBJ2-7; D is uncertain. CDR3 length: 12 residues. The germline V gene has CDR1 SNHLY and CDR2 FYNNEI. Between the trimmed V and J ends, which lost 6 bases and 4 bases, there was a span of 10 bases. This chain's CDR3 is CASSAEAYEQYF. In nucleotides, the CDR3 is TGTGCCAGCAGCGCCGAAGCTTACGAGCAGTACTTC.

The rearrangement uses TRBV5-1 and TRBJ1-6; D is perhaps TRBD1 (5 bases). The CDR3 runs to 14 residues. Trimming cost V 4 bases and J 5 bases, with 10 bases left between them. Looked up from germline, CDR1 is SGHRS and CDR2 is YFSETQ. CDR3 nucleotides: TGCGCCAGCAGCCAAGGACAAGATAATTCACCCCTCCACTTT. It yields the protein CASSQGQDNSPLHF.

V usage is TRBV11-1 and J usage is TRBJ2-7; possibly TRBD1 or TRBD2 for D (5 bases each). Germline assignment: CDR1 SGHAT and CDR2 FQDESV (reference sequence). With 5 bases removed from V and 8 bases from J, the gap between germline ends came to 19 bases. The CDR3 extends over 14 amino acids. For the CDR3, the DNA is TGTGCCAGCAGCCCACGGACTGGGGGTGGGCAGCAGTACTTC. Protein product: CASSPRTGGGQQYF. Combining the CDR3 with reference TRBV11-1 and TRBJ2-7 gives the whole variable domain EAEVAQSPRYKITEKSQAVAFWCDPISGHATLYWYRQILGQGPELLVQFQDESVVDDSQLPKDRFSAERLKGVDSTLKIQPAELGDSAMYLCASSPRTGGGQQYFGPGTRLTVT.